Below are 26 T cell receptor beta chains sequenced from a single sample in a study of technical replicates of blood from a handful of donors. Sequencing used immunoSEQ multiplex PCR; TCRdb keeps in-frame clones, though not all of them. This sample has just under 85,000 clones, with more than 80% found just once. What was sequenced was T cells isolated from PBMCs. Receptor source: a human donor in good health.

The V call is TRBV14, the J call TRBJ2-1, with 14 bases that match TRBD2. Germline lookup yields CDR1 SGHDN and CDR2 FVKESK. Trimming cost V 0 bases and J 13 bases; bases outside gene matches: 17. The CDR3 covers 19 residues. CDR3 protein: CASSQDFTGLAGDQWGQFF. The CDR3, as DNA: TGTGCCAGCAGCCAAGATTTTACGGGACTAGCGGGAGATCAATGGGGTCAGTTCTTC.

The chain recombines TRBV6-5 with TRBJ2-3; 10 positions agree with TRBD1. The CDR3 covers 16 residues. Germline CDR1 is MNHEY and CDR2 is SVGAGI. The J segment lost 5 bases and the V segment lost 2 bases, leaving 7 bases of the junction unmatched. DNA for the CDR3: TGTGCCAGCAGTTACCCGGGACAGGGGTCAGGAGATACGCAGTATTTT. Its translation: CASSYPGQGSGDTQYF.

The genes are TRBV7-8 and TRBJ2-7; no clear D. The CDR3 is 12 residues long. Germline CDR1 and CDR2: SGHVS and FQNEAQ. V lost 1 base and J 3 bases, leaving 4 bases between the germline ends. The CDR3 DNA sequence: TGTGCCAGCAGCTTAGTTAACTACGAGCAGTACTTC. Protein: CASSLVNYEQYF.

The V and J genes are TRBV4-1 and TRBJ2-1; tentatively, D is TRBD1 or TRBD2 (7 bases each). Germline V gene lookup returns CDR1 MGHRA and CDR2 YSYEKL. Trimming took 5 bases from V and 5 from J, leaving 19 bases between them. This CDR3 has 16 residues. The CDR3 DNA reads as TGCGCCAGCAGCAAAGGGGGCGGGGGTTGGAACAATGAGCAGTTCTTC. Protein sequence: CASSKGGGGWNNEQFF.

The chain joins TRBV28 to TRBJ2-3, with D perhaps TRBD1 (5 bases). Germline V gives CDR1 MDHEN, CDR2 SYDVKM. The V end was cut by 7 bases, the J end by 3 bases, with 14 bases between. The CDR3 runs to 14 residues. The CDR3 sequence is CASTQRGSTDTQYF. In nucleotides, the CDR3 is TGTGCCAGCACCCAAAGGGGTTCAACAGATACGCAGTATTTT.

This rearrangement joins TRBV4-1 to TRBJ2-7; 7 bases map to TRBD1. The trim removed 3 bases at V and 3 bases at J, leaving 5 bases unmatched. In germline, CDR1 is MGHRA, CDR2 YSYEKL. This CDR3 has 14 residues. The CDR3 region has the DNA TGCGCCAGCAGCCAGAGACAGGGAGTCTACGAGCAGTACTTC. It yields the protein CASSQRQGVYEQYF.

The gene calls are TRBV23-1 and TRBJ2-5; 13 bases are shared with TRBD2. TRBV23-1 is placed among ORFs of uncertain function. The CDR3 is 21 amino acids. V lost 3 bases to trimming and J lost 0 bases; unmatched junction nucleotides: 16. The CDR3 region has the DNA TGCGCCAGCAGTCACAGCCGCCTCCGGACTAGCGGGGGTAGGGACCAAGAGACCCAGTACTTC. Its translation: CASSHSRLRTSGGRDQETQYF.

The V gene is TRBV5-1, the J gene TRBJ2-7, with 9 bases identical to TRBD1. This CDR3 comprises 16 residues. V was pared by 0 bases and J by 0 bases, with 4 bases of the junction left unmatched. The germline V gene encodes CDR1 SGHRS and CDR2 YFSETQ. The CDR3 DNA follows: TGCGCCAGCAGCTTGGCCGAGGGACAGGGCTCCTACGAGCAGTACTTC. Protein product: CASSLAEGQGSYEQYF.

The J gene is TRBJ2-4, the V gene TRBV7-8, with 13 bases fitting TRBD2. Trimming at V came to 1 base and at J to 5 bases, leaving 17 bases not matched to a gene. Germline V lookup: CDR1 SGHVS, CDR2 FQNEAQ. The CDR3 extends over 21 amino acids. DNA of the CDR3: TGTGCCAGCAGCTTAGTAGTTAGGACTAGCGGGAGAATAGATCCGGAAAACATTCAGTACTTC. It is translated as CASSLVVRTSGRIDPENIQYF. The whole variable domain, remainder taken from reference TRBV7-8 and TRBJ2-4, is GAGVSQSPRYKVAKRGQDVALRCDPISGHVSLFWYQQALGQGPEFLTYFQNEAQLDKSGLPSDRFFAERPEGSVSTLKIQRTQQEDSAVYLCASSLVVRTSGRIDPENIQYFGAGTRLSVL.

The rearrangement uses TRBV27 and TRBJ2-1; D remains unclear. The CDR3 consists of 14 residues. V was cut by 5 bases and J by 3 bases, with 11 bases left in between. Germline V CDR1 and CDR2: MNHEY, SMNVEV (reference sequence). The DNA of the CDR3 is TGTGCCAGCAGTGCGAAGCTGCACTACAATGAGCAGTTCTTC. Protein sequence: CASSAKLHYNEQFF.

The chain links TRBV25-1 to TRBJ2-5, with D maybe TRBD2 (5 bases). Trimming pared 6 bases from V and 7 bases from J, leaving 21 bases between. Germline lookup yields CDR1 MGHDK and CDR2 SYGVNS. The CDR3 length is 15 residues. As DNA, the CDR3 is TGTGCCAGCAGCCGAGAGGGAGCGCTTCGGTCGACCCAGTACTTC. Translated, it gives CASSREGALRSTQYF.

The chain employs TRBV4-1 and TRBJ2-1; 13 bases agree with TRBD2. Germline V gene sequence: CDR1 MGHRA, CDR2 YSYEKL. The CDR3 loop spans 14 amino acids. Unmatched junction bases numbered 3, after V lost 6 bases and J lost 7 bases. CDR3 in amino acids: CASRGTSGNNEQFF. In nucleotides, the CDR3 is TGCGCCAGCAGAGGGACTAGCGGGAATAATGAGCAGTTCTTC.

The CDR3 DNA sequence: TGTGCCAGCAGCTTGGAACCAGGGGGAGAACAGCCCCAGCATTTT. Translated, it gives CASSLEPGGEQPQHF. V and J are TRBV5-4 and TRBJ1-5; TRBD1 agrees at 7 bases. This CDR3 contains 15 residues. Germline CDR1 reads SGHNT; CDR2 reads YYREEE (reference sequence). With V trimmed by 0 bases and J by 7 bases, 7 bases remained unmatched.

The J gene is TRBJ1-1, the V gene TRBV2, with D possibly matching TRBD1 (5 bases). The germline V gene encodes CDR1 SNHLY and CDR2 FYNNEI. The germline V and J ends were trimmed by 6 bases and 7 bases, with 15 bases remaining between them. CDR3 length equals 13 residues. The CDR3 is CASRGEEVSEAFF. The CDR3 coding sequence is TGTGCCAGCAGGGGGGAGGAGGTCAGTGAAGCTTTCTTT.

This rearrangement joins TRBV5-6 to TRBJ2-1, with D maybe TRBD1 (5 bases). The germline V and J ends were trimmed by 4 bases and 4 bases, with 9 bases remaining between them. The CDR3 covers 13 residues. Germline values: CDR1 SGHDT, CDR2 YYEEEE. The CDR3 sequence: CASSTTAYNEQFF. CDR3 sequence (DNA): TGTGCCAGCAGCACGACAGCTTACAATGAGCAGTTCTTC.

This clone was seen a few times. The chain couples TRBV27 to TRBJ2-7, with 7 nucleotides matching TRBD1. The V gene's germline CDR1 is MNHEY and CDR2 SMNVEV (reference sequence). The length of the CDR3 is 12 residues. Unmatched junction bases numbered 1, after V lost 8 bases and J lost 0 bases. CDR3 amino acids: CASGDSSYEQYF. The CDR3 nucleotides are TGTGCCAGCGGGGACAGCTCCTACGAGCAGTACTTC.

The genes are TRBV12-5 and TRBJ1-2; TRBD1 matches at 7 bases. The V gene's germline CDR1 is LGHNT and CDR2 FRNRAP. The CDR3 covers 16 residues. J gave up 0 bases and V 0 bases, and 4 bases lay outside the gene matches. CDR3 nucleotides: TGTGCTAGTGGTTTGGTCCGGACAGGTTCTAACTATGGCTACACCTTC. As protein: CASGLVRTGSNYGYTF.

The rearrangement uses TRBV27 and TRBJ2-3; D is possibly TRBD2 (5 bases). The germline V gene has CDR1 MNHEY and CDR2 SMNVEV (reference sequence). V dropped 5 bases and J dropped 0 bases, with 9 bases sitting between them. The CDR3 runs 14 residues. CDR3 residues: CASSLATSTDTQYF. The DNA for the CDR3 is TGTGCCAGCAGTCTAGCAACGAGCACAGATACGCAGTATTTT.

The J gene is TRBJ1-1, the V gene TRBV18, with D hard to call. Germline values: CDR1 KGHSH, CDR2 LQKENI. The V and J ends lost 3 bases and 3 bases respectively, with 14 bases between them. This CDR3 is built from 15 residues. DNA for the CDR3: TGTGCCAGCTCACCGGGGTCGACGAGGGACACTGAAGCTTTCTTT. Amino acid sequence: CASSPGSTRDTEAFF.

The sample holds a few counts of this clone. V and J are TRBV4-1 and TRBJ1-1, with D maybe TRBD1 (6 bases). Germline lookup yields CDR1 MGHRA and CDR2 YSYEKL. The CDR3 is 16 residues long. The V end lost 1 base, the J end lost 4 bases, and 16 bases lay between the germline ends. The CDR3 region has the DNA TGCGCCAGCAGCCAAGGGCAGGGGAGTTGGGGCACTGAAGCTTTCTTT. Its protein is CASSQGQGSWGTEAFF.

The chain links TRBV7-6 to TRBJ1-3; tentatively, D is TRBD1 (5 bases). CDR3 length: 16 amino acids. Trimming left V 5 bases short and J 8 bases short, with 22 bases between. The germline V gene encodes CDR1 SGHVS and CDR2 FNYEAQ. CDR3 residues: CASSPAPVQGIDTIYF. CDR3 coding DNA: TGTGCCAGCAGCCCGGCGCCCGTCCAGGGTATCGACACCATATATTTT.

V usage is TRBV20-1 and J usage is TRBJ2-3, with D unresolved. The CDR3 extends over 10 amino acids. V was pared by 5 bases and J by 5 bases, with 5 bases between. Germline-derived CDR1 and CDR2 are DFQATT and SNEGSKA (reference sequence). This CDR3 is CSASRDTQYF. As DNA, the CDR3 is TGCAGTGCTTCCAGAGATACGCAGTATTTT.

This chain connects TRBV29-1 to TRBJ2-5; no firm D call. The CDR3 has 11 amino acids. The V gene's germline CDR1 is SQVTM and CDR2 ANQGSEA. Trimming took off 4 bases at V and 5 bases at J, with 8 bases between the two ends. The CDR3 region has the DNA TGCAGCGTTGTCCCGAGGGAGACCCAGTACTTC. Protein sequence: CSVVPRETQYF.

This clone was recorded a few times. The V and J genes are TRBV11-2 and TRBJ1-1; no definite D call. The CDR3 sequence is 13 residues long. Per the germline V gene, CDR1 is SGHAT and CDR2 is FQNNGV. V lost 5 bases and J lost 2, with 9 bases in between. The CDR3 sequence: CASSRGGNTEAFF. The CDR3 bases are TGTGCCAGCAGCCGAGGAGGCAACACTGAAGCTTTCTTT.

This chain connects TRBV18 to TRBJ1-1, with 7 bases that match TRBD1. V lost 3 bases and J lost 7; bases outside the gene matches: 5. This CDR3 is 13 amino acids long. Germline V lookup: CDR1 KGHSH, CDR2 LQKENI. CDR3 nucleotide sequence: TGTGCCAGCTCACCCGACAGGGTGGGTGAAGCTTTCTTT. This sequence encodes CASSPDRVGEAFF.

V usage is TRBV27 and J usage is TRBJ2-1; 11 bases are shared with TRBD2. This CDR3 is built from 15 residues. V trimming: 6 bases; J trimming: 4 bases; junction bases outside the gene matches: 5. The germline CDR1 and CDR2 sequences are MNHEY and SMNVEV (reference sequence). This CDR3 reads CASSQGTSGYNEQFF. The CDR3 DNA follows: TGTGCCAGCAGCCAAGGGACTAGCGGATACAATGAGCAGTTCTTC.